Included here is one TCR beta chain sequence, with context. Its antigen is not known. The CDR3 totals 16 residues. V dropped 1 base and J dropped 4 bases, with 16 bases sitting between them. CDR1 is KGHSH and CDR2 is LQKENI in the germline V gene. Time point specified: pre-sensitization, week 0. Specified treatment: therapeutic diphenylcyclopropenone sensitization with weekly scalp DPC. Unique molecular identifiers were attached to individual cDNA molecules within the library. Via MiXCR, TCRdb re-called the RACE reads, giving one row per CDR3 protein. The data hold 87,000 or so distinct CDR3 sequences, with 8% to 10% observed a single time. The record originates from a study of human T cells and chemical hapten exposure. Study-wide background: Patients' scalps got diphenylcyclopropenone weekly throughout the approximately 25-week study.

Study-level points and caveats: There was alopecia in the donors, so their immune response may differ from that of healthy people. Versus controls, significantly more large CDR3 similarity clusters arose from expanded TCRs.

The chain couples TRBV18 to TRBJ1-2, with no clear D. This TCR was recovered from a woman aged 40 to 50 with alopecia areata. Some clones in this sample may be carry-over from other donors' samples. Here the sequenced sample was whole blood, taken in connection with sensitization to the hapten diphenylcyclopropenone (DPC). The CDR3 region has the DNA TGTGCCAGCTCACCACTTGATGCGCTCCCGACCTATGGCTACACCTTC. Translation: CASSPLDALPTYGYTF.